The present entry profiles one TCR beta chain with its context. This sample is drawn from a study of blood T cell repertoires in COVID-19. Looking at the study overall: There were acute and convalescent COVID-19 samples, and they came from the United States, Italy and Spain. Sample material is recorded as cDNA or gDNA derived from T cells, B-cell-depleted T cells, or PBMCs.

Profiling relied on immunoSEQ multiplex PCR, and the TCRdb table lists in-frame clones only, not all of them. Of 210,000 or so clones detected, about 86% appear once; the ten largest clones hold around 1.5%. V was pared by 8 bases and J by 6 bases, with 6 bases of the junction left unmatched. The CDR3 loop spans 13 amino acids. This TCR derives from a man in his late teens or twenties with active or convalescent COVID-19. The sample was peripheral blood. The chain links TRBV12-3 or TRBV12-4 to TRBJ1-5, with 8 bases aligning to TRBD1. The CDR3 here is CASGLTGVQPQHF. DNA for the CDR3: TGTGCCAGCGGACTGACAGGGGTTCAGCCCCAGCATTTT.